The clone carrying this T cell receptor (beta chain) has ten or more counts. Its antigen remains unidentified. Libraries for TCRalpha and TCRbeta carried sample barcodes and unique molecular identifiers via 5'RACE. TCRdb re-analysed the 5' RACE reads in MiXCR, keeping a single row per CDR3 protein. The repertoire holds approximately 190,000 distinct CDR3 sequences, around 20% seen once, with about 2.4% in the top ten. This entry belongs to a study of T-cell memory formation after mild COVID-19. Study-level background: The TCR clusters were mostly specific to one donor.

V lost 8 bases and J 9 bases, leaving 14 bases between the germline ends. The CDR3 totals 11 residues. Findings and limits, study-wide: CD8+ contracting clones occupied EMRA, while CD4+ ones occupied mainly CM and EM. Clones contracting day 15 to 85 were balanced CD4/CD8; later expanders leaned CD4+.

The clonotype originates from an adult woman who had mild COVID-19 (a few samples of this study predate the infection). Cell type and time point are not known. Sequencing input: PBMCs or a T cell subset sorted from them (not recorded which). This chain uses TRBV23-1 with TRBJ2-7, with D perhaps matching TRBD2 (5 bases). TRBV23-1 is an ORF, and what it does is uncertain. CDR3 sequence reads: CASVGLGGQYF. The DNA of the CDR3 is TGCGCCAGCGTCGGGCTCGGAGGGCAGTACTTC.